This T cell receptor beta chain derives from a study of blood T cells in healthy people across ages. Germline CDR1 is ENHRY and CDR2 is SYGVKD. This CDR3 spans 16 amino acids. Combining a sample-barcoded 5' primer with a J-beta primer mix, a second PCR ran for roughly 7 to 11 cycles. TCRdb reanalysed the 5' RACE reads using MiXCR and keeps one entry per CDR3 protein. The sample lists about 1.8 million distinct CDR3 sequences; roughly 50% were seen once. Overall study results and limits: There were more naive CD4+ cells and higher diversity in long-lived donors than in aged donors.

The donors, aged roughly 6 to 95, were healthy Caucasians from Russia. In the case of this clonotype: Its antigen remains unidentified.

The receptor was derived from a woman in her 40s in good health. Sequencing was carried out using blood. V usage is TRBV10-3 and J usage is TRBJ2-7; TRBD2 matches at 10 bases. Gene TRBJ2-5 matches the end of the DNA better, so the J call may be wrong. CDR3 coding DNA: TGTGCCATCAGTGAGTCACTCGGGACTAGCGAGAAGACCCAGTACTTC. Translation gives CAISESLGTSEKTQYF.